Listed here are 7 T cell receptor beta chains from one sample, sequenced in a study of T cell repertoires in cytomegalovirus infection. Each CDR3 protein is one row after TCRdb ran MiXCR on the reads. The sample lists about 240,000 distinct CDR3 sequences, approximately 7% occurring once. Sequenced input: PBMCs. The receptor set was obtained from a human donor in good health (CMV status not recorded). Some clones in this sample may be carry-over from other donors' samples.

This clonotype has ten or more counts. The V and J genes are TRBV27 and TRBJ1-1, with no clear D. V gave up 5 bases and J gave up 1 base, with 8 bases separating them. In germline, CDR1 is MNHEY, CDR2 SMNVEV (reference sequence). This CDR3 contains 13 residues. The DNA for the CDR3 is TGTGCCAGCAGTCGCCTTGGGAACACTGAAGCTTTCTTT. Translating gives CASSRLGNTEAFF.

This clonotype was seen a few times. This sequence joins TRBV2 and TRBJ1-5; D is ambiguous. Germline CDR1 SNHLY, CDR2 FYNNEI. The CDR3 sequence is 13 residues long. Trimming removed 3 bases at V and 9 bases at J, with 12 bases between. CDR3 in amino acids: CASSEDLFGPQHF. As DNA, the CDR3 is TGTGCCAGCAGTGAGGACCTATTTGGGCCCCAGCATTTT.

This clonotype has ten or more counts. The chain combines TRBV4-3 with TRBJ2-3; 8 nucleotides agree with TRBD2. The CDR3 has 15 residues. J was trimmed by 2 bases and V by 10 bases; bases with no gene match: 11. Germline V gene sequence: CDR1 LGHNA, CDR2 YSLEER. Here the CDR3 DNA reads TGCGCCATTGGGGGGGGCGGGGGGACCACAGATACGCAGTATTTT. Protein product: CAIGGGGGTTDTQYF.

This clonotype was counted ten times or more. The V and J genes are TRBV7-8 and TRBJ1-1; unclear D gene. The CDR3 consists of 13 residues. Looked up from germline, CDR1 is SGHVS and CDR2 is FQNEAQ. Trimming pared 7 bases from V and 1 base from J, leaving 10 bases between. This CDR3 is CASTRQQNTEAFF. CDR3 nucleotides: TGTGCCAGCACCCGACAACAGAACACTGAAGCTTTCTTT.

This clonotype was picked up many times. The CDR3 region is CASSSSETANEKLFF. The CDR3 region has the DNA TGTGCCAGCAGTTCCTCAGAGACAGCGAATGAAAAACTGTTTTTT. J is TRBJ1-4 and V is TRBV28; possibly TRBD1 for D (5 bases). The CDR3 is 15 amino acids. The germline V gene encodes CDR1 MDHEN and CDR2 SYDVKM. Deletions cut 4 bases from V and 5 bases from J, with 14 bases between.

The chain is built from TRBV20-1 and TRBJ1-5; 9 bases match TRBD1. The germline V gene encodes CDR1 DFQATT and CDR2 SNEGSKA (reference sequence). V gave up 5 bases and J gave up 3 bases; unmatched junction bases: 5. This CDR3 has 14 amino acids. The CDR3 protein is CSAFRQGVNQPQHF. The CDR3 DNA reads as TGCAGTGCTTTCAGACAGGGGGTCAATCAGCCCCAGCATTTT.

This clonotype was counted at least ten times. The chain is built from TRBV27 and TRBJ2-4, with D tentatively TRBD2 (5 bases). The germline V and J ends were trimmed by 6 bases and 6 bases, with 18 bases remaining between them. This CDR3 is built from 15 residues. The germline V gene has CDR1 MNHEY and CDR2 SMNVEV (reference sequence). Here the CDR3 reads CASSRVGSGGNIQYF. Here the CDR3 DNA reads TGTGCCAGCAGCCGGGTGGGGAGTGGTGGAAACATTCAGTACTTC.